This TCR beta chain emerged from a study of blood T cells in healthy people across ages. Turning to this clonotype: Its antigen is not identified.

Per the germline V gene, CDR1 is SGHNT and CDR2 is YENEEA. Trimming left V 3 bases short and J 7 bases short, with 10 bases between. This CDR3 comprises 12 residues. A second about 6 to 12 cycle PCR used barcoded and J-beta primers. MiXCR, applied by TCRdb to the 5' RACE reads, yields one record per CDR3 protein. The sample carries about 1.4 million distinct CDR3 sequences, approximately 60% recorded once. Whole-study results and caveats: Higher diversity, along with more naive CD4+ cells, distinguished long-lived donors from aged donors. The study found TCR beta diversity correlated strongly with naive T cell percentage. Roughly linear declines in TCR beta diversity per million T cells occurred with age.

The sample comprised blood. The receptor's source is a man between 18 and 35 years old in good health. The rearrangement uses TRBV11-3 and TRBJ2-7; D remains ambiguous. In nucleotides, the CDR3 is TGTGCCAGCAGCTTCTTTATGGGGGAGCAGTACTTC. The encoded protein is CASSFFMGEQYF.